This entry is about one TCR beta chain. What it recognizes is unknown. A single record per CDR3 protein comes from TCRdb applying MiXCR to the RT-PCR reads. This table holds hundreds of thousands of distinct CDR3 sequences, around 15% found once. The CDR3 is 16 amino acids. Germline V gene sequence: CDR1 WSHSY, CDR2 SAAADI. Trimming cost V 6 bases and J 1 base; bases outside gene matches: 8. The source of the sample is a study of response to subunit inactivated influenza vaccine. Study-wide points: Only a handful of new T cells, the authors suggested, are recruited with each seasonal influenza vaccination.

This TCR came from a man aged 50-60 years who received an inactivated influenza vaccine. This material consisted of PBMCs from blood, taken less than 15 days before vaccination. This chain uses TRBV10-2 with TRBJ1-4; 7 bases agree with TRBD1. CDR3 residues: CASSEGQSLTNEKLFF. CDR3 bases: TGCGCCAGCAGCGAGGGACAGAGCCTAACTAATGAAAAACTGTTTTTT.